The clone carrying this T cell receptor (beta chain) was observed a single time. This sample is drawn from a study of blood T cell repertoires in COVID-19. The data were produced by immunoSEQ multiplex PCR, yet TCRdb's version contains in-frame clones alone and is incomplete. The table records roughly 50,000 clones, around 89% of them present only once. Germline V gives CDR1 LNHNV, CDR2 YYDKDF (reference sequence). This CDR3 has 15 residues. With 2 bases clipped from V and 0 bases from J, the junction kept 2 bases outside the gene matches. The chain has TRBV15 and TRBJ1-2; TRBD1 matches at 8 bases. Sequenced material: peripheral blood. The receptor was derived from a woman in her sixties with active COVID-19. The CDR3 sequence: CATSRRTGTNYGYTF. For the CDR3, the DNA is TGTGCCACCAGCAGACGGACAGGGACTAACTATGGCTACACCTTC.